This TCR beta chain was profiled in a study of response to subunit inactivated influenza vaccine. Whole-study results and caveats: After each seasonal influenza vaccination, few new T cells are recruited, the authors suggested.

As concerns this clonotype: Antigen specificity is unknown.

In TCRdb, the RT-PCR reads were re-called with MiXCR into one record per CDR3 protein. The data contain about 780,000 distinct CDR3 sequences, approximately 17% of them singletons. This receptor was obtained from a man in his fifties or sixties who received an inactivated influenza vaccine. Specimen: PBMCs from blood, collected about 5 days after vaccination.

The CDR3 protein is CASRDLAGGSNEQFF. In nucleotides, the CDR3 is TGCGCCAGCAGGGACCTAGCGGGGGGTTCGAATGAGCAGTTCTTC. The V and J genes are TRBV5-1 and TRBJ2-1; 11 bases fit TRBD2. Looked up from germline, CDR1 is SGHRS and CDR2 is YFSETQ. The CDR3 totals 15 residues. With V trimmed by 5 bases and J by 7 bases, 8 bases remained unmatched.